This passage covers 5 T cell receptor beta chains from one sample sequenced in a study of blood T cell repertoires in COVID-19. Profiled with immunoSEQ multiplex PCR; TCRdb holds only in-frame clones, not every one. Among just over 150,000 clones, approximately 82% were seen once, and the ten largest hold almost 10%. The sequencing input was peripheral blood. Source of these receptors: a woman between 45 and 60 years old with acute or convalescent COVID-19.

The V and J genes are TRBV7-2 and TRBJ2-1, with 7 nucleotides matching TRBD2. Germline lookup yields CDR1 SGHTA and CDR2 FQGNSA. The CDR3 consists of 12 residues. J lost 13 bases, V lost 4 bases, and 7 bases had no gene match. The CDR3 spells CASSSYGTKQFF. CDR3 in DNA: TGTGCCAGCAGCTCCTATGGGACTAAACAGTTCTTC.

The rearrangement joins TRBV7-2 to TRBJ1-1; D may be TRBD1 (6 bases). Trimming cost V 2 bases and J 0 bases, with 13 bases left between them. The CDR3 consists of 16 residues. Per the germline V gene, CDR1 is SGHTA and CDR2 is FQGNSA. CDR3 coding DNA: TGTGCCAGCAGCTTAAGTTTTGGGGGCATGAACACTGAAGCTTTCTTT. Its translation is CASSLSFGGMNTEAFF.

The rearrangement links TRBV5-8 to TRBJ1-4; 7 bases are shared with TRBD1. Germline values: CDR1 SGHTS, CDR2 YDEGEE. The ends lost 4 bases at V and 4 bases at J; junction bases unmatched: 4. This CDR3 contains 14 residues. For the CDR3, the DNA is TGTGCCAGCAGCCCGGGACAGCGTAATGAAAAACTGTTTTTT. This codes for CASSPGQRNEKLFF.

V gene TRBV29-1 combines with J gene TRBJ2-4, with D possibly being TRBD2 (5 bases). Germline V gene data show CDR1 as SQVTM and CDR2 as ANQGSEA. Trimming stripped 2 bases from V and 9 bases from J, with 11 bases between. The CDR3 is 12 amino acids. CDR3: CSVERTAGIQYF. The CDR3 DNA reads as TGCAGCGTTGAACGAACGGCGGGCATTCAGTACTTC.

The J gene is TRBJ2-7, the V gene TRBV14; 11 bases are a match to TRBD1. After removal of 3 bases from V and 2 bases from J, the junction contained 0 bases not matched to a gene. The CDR3 runs 14 residues. Germline V gene sequence: CDR1 SGHDN, CDR2 FVKESK. As DNA, the CDR3 is TGTGCCAGCAGCCAGGGACAGGGGGCCTACGAGCAGTACTTC. Its translation: CASSQGQGAYEQYF. Using reference TRBV14 and TRBJ2-7 for the parts outside the CDR3, the full variable domain is EAGVTQFPSHSVIEKGQTVTLRCDPISGHDNLYWYRRVMGKEIKFLLHFVKESKQDESGMPNNRFLAERTGGTYSTLKVQPAELEDSGVYFCASSQGQGAYEQYFGPGTRLTVT.